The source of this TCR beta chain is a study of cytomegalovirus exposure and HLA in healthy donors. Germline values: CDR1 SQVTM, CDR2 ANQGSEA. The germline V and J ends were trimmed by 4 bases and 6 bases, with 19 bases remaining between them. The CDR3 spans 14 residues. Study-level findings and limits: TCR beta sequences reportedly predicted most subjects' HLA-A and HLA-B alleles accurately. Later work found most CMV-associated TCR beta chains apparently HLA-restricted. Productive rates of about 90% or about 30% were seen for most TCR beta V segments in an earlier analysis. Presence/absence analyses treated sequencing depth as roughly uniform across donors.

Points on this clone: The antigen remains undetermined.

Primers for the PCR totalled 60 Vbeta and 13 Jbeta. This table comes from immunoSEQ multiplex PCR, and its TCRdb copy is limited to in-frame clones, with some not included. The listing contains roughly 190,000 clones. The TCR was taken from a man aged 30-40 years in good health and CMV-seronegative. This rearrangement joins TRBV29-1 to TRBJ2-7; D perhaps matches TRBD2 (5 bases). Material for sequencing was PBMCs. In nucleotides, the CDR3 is TGCAGCGTTGTCGCGTCCGGGGAGTCGCGCGAGCAGTACTTC. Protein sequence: CSVVASGESREQYF.